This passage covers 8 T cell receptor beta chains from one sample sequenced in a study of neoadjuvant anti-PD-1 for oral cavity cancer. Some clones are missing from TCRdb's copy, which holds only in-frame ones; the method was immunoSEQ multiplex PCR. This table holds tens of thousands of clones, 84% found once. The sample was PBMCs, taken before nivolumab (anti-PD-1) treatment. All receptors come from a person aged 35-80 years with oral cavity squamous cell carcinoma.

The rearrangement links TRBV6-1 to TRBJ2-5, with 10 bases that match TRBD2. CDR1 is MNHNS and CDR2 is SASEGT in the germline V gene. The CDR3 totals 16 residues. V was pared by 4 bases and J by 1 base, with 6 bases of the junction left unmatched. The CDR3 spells CASSGPRLAGQETQYF. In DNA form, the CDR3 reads TGTGCCAGCAGTGGACCGAGACTAGCGGGCCAAGAGACCCAGTACTTC.

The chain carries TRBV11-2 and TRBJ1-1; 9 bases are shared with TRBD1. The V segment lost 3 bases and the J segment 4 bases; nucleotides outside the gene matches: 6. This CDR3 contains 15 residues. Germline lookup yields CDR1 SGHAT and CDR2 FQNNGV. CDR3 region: CASSLLGQGTTEAFF. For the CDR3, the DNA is TGTGCCAGCAGCTTGTTAGGACAGGGGACCACTGAAGCTTTCTTT.

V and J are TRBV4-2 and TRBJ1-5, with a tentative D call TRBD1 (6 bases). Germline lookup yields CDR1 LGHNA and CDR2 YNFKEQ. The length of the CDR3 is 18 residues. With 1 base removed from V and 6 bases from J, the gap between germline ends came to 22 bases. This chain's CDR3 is CASSQGYGWQGSIQPQHF. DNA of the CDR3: TGTGCCAGCAGCCAAGGATATGGATGGCAGGGGTCAATTCAGCCCCAGCATTTT.

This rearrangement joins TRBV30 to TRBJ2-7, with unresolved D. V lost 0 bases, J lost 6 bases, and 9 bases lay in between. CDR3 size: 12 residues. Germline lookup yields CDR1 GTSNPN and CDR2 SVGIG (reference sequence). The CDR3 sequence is CAWSVFGLEQYF. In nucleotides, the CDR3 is TGTGCCTGGAGTGTATTTGGGCTCGAGCAGTACTTC. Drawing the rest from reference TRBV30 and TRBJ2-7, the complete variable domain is SQTIHQWPATLVQPVGSPLSLECTVEGTSNPNLYWYRQAAGRGLQLLFYSVGIGQISSEVPQNLSASRPQDRQFILSSKKLLLSDSGFYLCAWSVFGLEQYFGPGTRLTVT.

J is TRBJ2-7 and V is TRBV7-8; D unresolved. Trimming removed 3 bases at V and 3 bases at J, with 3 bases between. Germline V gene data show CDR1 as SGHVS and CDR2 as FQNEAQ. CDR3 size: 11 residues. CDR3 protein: CASSLYYEQYF. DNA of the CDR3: TGTGCCAGCAGCTTGTACTACGAGCAGTACTTC.

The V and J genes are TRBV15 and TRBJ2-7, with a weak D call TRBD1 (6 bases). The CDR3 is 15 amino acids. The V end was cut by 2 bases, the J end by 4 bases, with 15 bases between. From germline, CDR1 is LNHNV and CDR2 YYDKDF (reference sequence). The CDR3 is CATSRSSGTLYEQYF. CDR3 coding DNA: TGTGCCACCAGCAGATCGTCCGGGACACTGTACGAGCAGTACTTC.

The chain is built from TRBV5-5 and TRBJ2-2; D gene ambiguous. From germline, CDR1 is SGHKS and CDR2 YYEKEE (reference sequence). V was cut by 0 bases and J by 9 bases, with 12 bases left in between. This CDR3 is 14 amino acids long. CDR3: CASSLDSIGRELFF. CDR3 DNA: TGTGCCAGCAGCTTGGATTCGATAGGGAGGGAGCTGTTTTTT.

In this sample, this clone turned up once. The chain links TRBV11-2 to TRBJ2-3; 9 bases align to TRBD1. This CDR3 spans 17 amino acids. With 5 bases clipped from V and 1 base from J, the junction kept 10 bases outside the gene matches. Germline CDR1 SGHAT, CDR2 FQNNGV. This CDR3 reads CASSPGTGRSGTDTQYF. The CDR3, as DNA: TGTGCCAGCAGCCCCGGGACAGGGCGATCTGGCACAGATACGCAGTATTTT.